This TCR beta chain was observed in a study of read filtering for tumor transcriptome and immune sequencing (TCRdb year 2020). About the full investigation: Of the patients in the cohort, fewer than 20 were male and 14 to 15 were female, and their mean age was about 70 years, with a range of about 47 to 80. Per sample, about 4.05 to 10.27 million TCR-region mapped reads were obtained with IR-seq, compared with only about 85 to 1273 with RNA-seq. Whole-transcriptome libraries were prepared with the TruSeq RNA Access Library Prep Kit after DNase treatment. Using the same bone marrow samples, the study compared TCR repertoires obtained by targeted immune repertoire sequencing with those obtained by bulk whole-transcriptome sequencing. By revised international staging, 8 or 9 patients were R-ISS I, some 17 were R-ISS II and 6 or 7 were R-ISS III. A main aim was a read-filtering strategy for immune repertoire data, specifically whether clonotypes supported by a single read should be removed.

General findings and caveats noted by the study authors: Single-read clonotypes made up roughly 82% of clonotypes but about 3.6% of total reads in IR-seq, and over 65% of clonotypes and around 45% of reads in RNA-seq. The sorted CD138-negative fraction was composed of a mixed bone marrow immune population rather than of purified T cells. The correlation between IR-seq and RNA-seq shared clonotype proportions rose when single-read clonotypes were removed. Compared with RNA-seq, IR-seq captured clonotypes at much higher depth and more reliably, and a smaller IR-seq throughput was enough to identify most shared clonotypes.

The junction shows trimming of 1 base on V and 2 bases on J, plus 3 bases between the germline ends. The germline V gene (reference sequence) provides CDR1 SEHNR and CDR2 FQNEAQ. From the cysteine through the phenylalanine, the CDR3 covers 14 amino acids. The CDR3 DNA has 42 bases and is translated from base 1. The Immunoverse kit was used to build TCR libraries from about 430 ng RNA, with molecular barcoded adaptors covering alpha/delta and beta/gamma chains. TCR library preparation was performed with the same RNA that was used for transcriptome sequencing. An Illumina HiSeq 4000 with 2 x 150 cycles was used to sequence the TCR libraries. As for the original processing: Using MiXCR, which included quality filtering and error correction, TCR reads were aligned to human V, D, J and C references and then assembled into CDR3 clonotypes. The tcR package in R was used to analyze clonotype counts and gene usage diversity. Raw mapping reads were checked after the RNA-seq reads had been mapped by STAR aligner version 2.5.3a onto the human GRCh37 genome. IR-seq fastq files were randomly downsampled with Seqtk 1.3 to test the effect of sequencing depth on detected clonotypes. TCRdb reran the public reads through fastp at Q25 and MiXCR, keeping productive beta chains. CDR3 protein duplicates are merged, each entry listing the most common genes and DNA. TCRdb, not the original authors, processed these V and J calls. The sample table holds tens of thousands of distinct CDR3 sequences, of which 20% to 25% were seen once. The ten largest clones take up about a sixth of the sample.

Every patient had bone marrow sampled at the time of active disease. Bone marrow mononuclear cells were isolated by Ficoll-Hypaque density gradient centrifugation. Myeloma plasma cells were removed and CD138-negative cells were obtained by negative selection following labeling with CD138 magnetic microbeads on a MACS separator. Purity of the isolated cells was checked by flow cytometry on an Attune NxT using CD138 antibodies. Total RNA was extracted using TRIzol reagent and was quantified on a NanoDrop spectrophotometer. Paired RNA-seq and IR-seq were performed on each patient's CD138-negative bone marrow sample. This clonotype was seen repeatedly, ten times or more. It lacks a known antigen. No base quality values were provided; no much bigger clone lies one nucleotide off.

The sample taken for sequencing was a population of CD138-negative cells sorted from bone marrow. In light of the paper, this sample's cell subset or site label describes: bone marrow mononuclear cells depleted of CD138+ plasma/myeloma cells by negative magnetic selection. This receptor was taken from a donor at least 40 years old with multiple myeloma. The chain is made from TRBV7-9 and TRBJ2-6; there is no confident call for the D gene. The base sequence is TGTGCCAGCAGCTTAGGGGCTGGGGCCAACGTCCTGACTTTC. Translated, this gives CASSLGAGANVLTF.